Following are 18 T cell receptor beta chains from one sample sequenced in a study of CD8 T cells in Susac syndrome. A quantity of about 0.5 to 1 ug RNA underwent reverse transcription using random hexamers. TCRdb fed the immunoSEQ multiplex PCR reads into MiXCR, producing one record per CDR3 protein. The sample has around 120,000 distinct CDR3 sequences, 85% to 95% seen once. Sequenced: CD4+ T cells from PBMCs. These receptors came from a human donor with multiple sclerosis.

The genes are TRBV4-2 and TRBJ2-7; D gene uncertain. V was trimmed by 0 bases and J by 1 base, leaving 7 bases between them. Germline CDR1 reads LGHNA; CDR2 reads YNFKEQ. The length of the CDR3 is 14 residues. CDR3 in amino acids: CASSQDRVSYEQYF. As DNA, the CDR3 is TGTGCCAGCAGCCAAGATAGGGTTTCCTACGAGCAGTACTTC.

This clonotype was observed a single time. The chain has TRBV12-3 or TRBV12-4 and TRBJ2-1, with 14 bases matching TRBD2. The CDR3 extends over 14 amino acids. Losses at the gene ends were 6 bases for V and 7 bases for J; bases not matched to a gene: 2. The CDR3 region is CASRGTSGGNEQFF. The CDR3 bases are TGTGCCAGCAGGGGGACTAGCGGGGGAAATGAGCAGTTCTTC.

The gene calls are TRBV29-1 and TRBJ1-4; tentatively, D is TRBD1 (5 bases). Germline-derived CDR1 and CDR2 are SQVTM and ANQGSEA. This CDR3 has 13 residues. V gave up 4 bases and J gave up 0 bases, with 6 bases separating them. DNA of the CDR3: TGCAGCGTTGCGGGGGCAACTAATGAAAAACTGTTTTTT. This encodes CSVAGATNEKLFF.

This chain connects TRBV7-3 to TRBJ2-2, with TRBD1 identical over 8 bases. The V gene end was trimmed by 5 bases and the J gene end by 7 bases; junction bases not matched to a gene: 15. Germline V gene lookup returns CDR1 SGHTA and CDR2 FQGTGA. This CDR3 contains 17 residues. The chain's CDR3 is CASSPEGRGLFGGELFF. CDR3 coding DNA: TGTGCCAGCAGCCCCGAAGGCAGGGGGCTTTTCGGCGGGGAGCTGTTTTTT.

The J gene is TRBJ2-2, the V gene TRBV6-2 or TRBV6-3, with D tentatively TRBD1 or TRBD2 (6 bases each). CDR3 length: 15 residues. V lost 6 bases, J lost 4 bases, and 15 bases lay in between. Germline lookup yields CDR1 MNHEY and CDR2 SVGEGT. This CDR3 is CASRLAGDSTGELFF. Here the CDR3 DNA reads TGTGCCAGCAGGCTCGCAGGGGACTCCACCGGGGAGCTGTTTTTT.

In this sample, this clonotype turned up once. The chain employs TRBV3-1 and TRBJ2-1; no clear D. The CDR3 length is 14 residues. V was clipped by 5 bases and J by 0 bases, with 8 bases between them. Looked up from germline, CDR1 is LGHDT and CDR2 is YNNKEL (reference sequence). CDR3 region: CASSTSSSYNEQFF. In DNA, the CDR3 is TGTGCCAGCAGCACGTCGAGCTCCTACAATGAGCAGTTCTTC.

The sample holds a few counts of this clonotype. Relative to the germline gene, one junction end is altered; a read error may explain this. V gene TRBV3-1 combines with J gene TRBJ2-7; D unclear. The CDR3 covers 13 residues. The germline V gene has CDR1 LGHDT and CDR2 YNNKEL (reference sequence). CDR3 in DNA: TGTGCCAGCAGTCAAGATCGAGAAGGCGAGCAGTACTTC. Protein sequence: CASSQDREGEQYF.

This sequence joins TRBV4-3 and TRBJ2-4; 8 nucleotides align to TRBD2. This CDR3 comprises 15 residues. Per germline, CDR1 LGHNA and CDR2 YSLEER. The trim removed 0 bases at V and 6 bases at J, leaving 4 bases unmatched. CDR3 coding DNA: TGCGCCAGCAGCCAAGATGTGGCGGGGGGAAACATTCAGTACTTC. Protein sequence: CASSQDVAGGNIQYF.

The chain is built from TRBV10-3 and TRBJ1-1; the D gene is possibly TRBD1 (6 bases). The CDR3 contains 13 residues. Germline CDR1 ENHRY, CDR2 SYGVKD. V shed 3 bases and J shed 3 bases, with 8 bases lying between them. The CDR3 protein is CAISENRDTEAFF. The CDR3 bases are TGTGCCATCAGTGAAAACAGGGACACTGAAGCTTTCTTT.

The chain is built from TRBV29-1 and TRBJ2-1, with TRBD2 matching 10 bases. The ends lost 8 bases at V and 9 bases at J; junction bases unmatched: 13. Germline CDR1 SQVTM, CDR2 ANQGSEA. CDR3 size: 14 residues. The CDR3: CSFGQRGGQGEQFF. The CDR3 region has the DNA TGCAGCTTTGGTCAGCGGGGGGGCCAAGGTGAGCAGTTCTTC.

This chain links TRBV7-3 with TRBJ2-3; no firm D call. V was shortened by 2 bases and J by 4 bases, with 10 bases between the two germline ends. CDR3 length equals 14 residues. Germline V gene sequence: CDR1 SGHTA, CDR2 FQGTGA. In DNA, the CDR3 is TGTGCCAGCAGCTTAGCCGTTGAGGCAGATACGCAGTATTTT. Translation: CASSLAVEADTQYF.

V is TRBV28 and J is TRBJ2-7; TRBD2 might be the D (6 bases). CDR1 is MDHEN and CDR2 is SYDVKM in the germline V gene. V was pared by 10 bases and J by 3 bases, with 19 bases between. There are 14 residues in the CDR3. The CDR3 protein is CAIGEATPFYEQYF. CDR3 bases: TGTGCCATAGGGGAGGCTACCCCATTCTACGAGCAGTACTTC.

The V and J genes are TRBV6-1 and TRBJ2-1; TRBD2 agrees at 15 bases. Germline CDR1 is MNHNS and CDR2 is SASEGT. The junction had 6 bases not matched to a gene; V was cut back by 4 bases and J by 8 bases. CDR3 length: 16 residues. The CDR3 region is CASSGRTSGGADEQFF. CDR3 in DNA: TGTGCCAGCAGTGGAAGGACTAGCGGGGGGGCCGATGAGCAGTTCTTC.

This sequence joins TRBV18 and TRBJ1-1; weak D call: TRBD1 (5 bases). Germline assignment: CDR1 KGHSH and CDR2 LQKENI. Trimming took 0 bases from V and 4 from J, leaving 15 bases between them. This CDR3 comprises 16 residues. CDR3 amino acids: CASSPPAQGRTTEAFF. CDR3 DNA: TGTGCCAGCTCACCACCCGCGCAGGGACGGACCACTGAAGCTTTCTTT.

The V gene is TRBV3-1, the J gene TRBJ2-5; no definite D call. V lost 4 bases to trimming and J lost 7 bases, with 13 bases between them. The CDR3 covers 13 residues. Germline CDR1 and CDR2: LGHDT and YNNKEL (reference sequence). CDR3 nucleotides: TGTGCCAGCAGCCTAGATCACATGGTGACCCAGTACTTC. Its protein product is CASSLDHMVTQYF.

The V gene is TRBV20-1, the J gene TRBJ2-5, with D unclear. Looked up from germline, CDR1 is DFQATT and CDR2 is SNEGSKA (reference sequence). The CDR3 spans 11 residues. V gave up 5 bases and J gave up 6 bases, with 10 bases separating them. CDR3 nucleotide sequence: TGCAGTGCTCCCATGGTTAAGACCCAGTACTTC. Residues: CSAPMVKTQYF.

In DNA, the CDR3 is TGCGCCAGCAGCTTTTCCCCCGGGGGAAACACCATATATTTT. The encoded protein is CASSFSPGGNTIYF. The V call is TRBV5-1, the J call TRBJ1-3; D remains unclear. The CDR3 consists of 14 residues. The germline gives CDR1 SGHRS, CDR2 YFSETQ. V was cut by 2 bases and J by 4 bases, with 10 bases left in between. The variable domain in full, completed from reference TRBV5-1 and TRBJ1-3, reads KAGVTQTPRYLIKTRGQQVTLSCSPISGHRSVSWYQQTPGQGLQFLFEYFSETQRNKGNFPGRFSGRQFSNSRSEMNVSTLELGDSALYLCASSFSPGGNTIYFGEGSWLTVV.

CDR3 DNA: TGTGCCAGCAGTGACGCTAGCGGGGGGCCGGATACGCAGTATTTT. Amino acids: CASSDASGGPDTQYF. The V call is TRBV2, the J call TRBJ2-3; 11 bases align to TRBD2. Losses at the gene ends were 3 bases for V and 6 bases for J; bases not matched to a gene: 5. CDR1 SNHLY and CDR2 FYNNEI come from the germline V gene. The CDR3 totals 15 residues.